The 22 T cell receptor beta chains given below trace back to one sample, sequenced in a study of beta chain features in type 1 diabetes. Study results and caveats: Shortening that was moderate but significant affected the TCRB CDR3s of Type 1 diabetes patients in all four CD4+ subsets.

These receptors have no known antigen. The whole isolated RNA underwent reverse transcription, so sequencing captured expressed TCRB transcripts. Measured with immunoSEQ multiplex PCR; TCRdb has only the in-frame clones, and not every one. The sample carries under 250,000 clones, 11% to 15% recorded once. Specimen: naive CD4+ T cells from blood. These TCRs come from a man in his thirties or forties with type 1 diabetes.

This clone was seen a handful of times. The chain has TRBV18 and TRBJ2-2; D is undetermined. The CDR3 contains 15 residues. Germline CDR1 KGHSH, CDR2 LQKENI. The V end lost 1 base, the J end lost 1 base, and 7 bases lay between the germline ends. The DNA of the CDR3 is TGTGCCAGCTCACCACGTCGTAGGAACACCGGGGAGCTGTTTTTT. Protein product: CASSPRRRNTGELFF.

This clone was detected a few times. The chain employs TRBV30 and TRBJ1-1; possibly TRBD1 for D (5 bases). Germline V gives CDR1 GTSNPN, CDR2 SVGIG (reference sequence). Trimming stripped 4 bases from V and 11 bases from J, with 17 bases between. The CDR3 spans 12 residues. This CDR3 is CAWTVGQGFAFF. The CDR3, as DNA: TGTGCCTGGACCGTGGGGCAGGGCTTTGCTTTCTTT.

This clone was observed a handful of times. V usage is TRBV4-2 and J usage is TRBJ1-4; no reliable D call. Looked up from germline, CDR1 is LGHNA and CDR2 is YNFKEQ. This CDR3 has 17 amino acids. V was shortened by 8 bases and J by 6 bases, with 25 bases between the two germline ends. For the CDR3, the DNA is TGTGCCAGCGGCCCAGCGGCGGTGGTAGGAGCCGATGAAAAACTGTTTTTT. Its translation is CASGPAAVVGADEKLFF.

The chain recombines TRBV5-6 with TRBJ1-1, with unresolved D. The CDR3 runs to 12 residues. Trimming left V 4 bases short and J 6 bases short, with 10 bases between. Germline V gene sequence: CDR1 SGHDT, CDR2 YYEEEE. The CDR3 nucleotides are TGTGCCAGCAGCGTCAGACGGGCTGAAGCTTTCTTT. It specifies CASSVRRAEAFF.

This clone was seen only a few times. The V call is TRBV23-1, the J call TRBJ2-7; unclear D gene. TRBV23-1 is identified as an open reading frame with a role that is uncertain. Trimming left V 0 bases short and J 0 bases short, with 12 bases between. The CDR3 runs to 16 residues. CDR3 DNA: TGCGCCAGCAGTCAATCGCGAGACACGAGCTCCTACGAGCAGTACTTC. This sequence encodes CASSQSRDTSSYEQYF.

V gene TRBV30 combines with J gene TRBJ2-1; 10 nucleotides match TRBD2. Germline V gives CDR1 GTSNPN, CDR2 SVGIG (reference sequence). CDR3 length: 16 amino acids. Trimming removed 4 bases from V and 2 bases from J; junction bases left unmatched: 8. CDR3 nucleotides: TGTGCCTGGAAGGCTAGCGGGAGATCCGCCTACAATGAGCAGTTCTTC. It yields the protein CAWKASGRSAYNEQFF.

The sample holds a few counts of this clone. The chain is built from TRBV6-5 and TRBJ2-7, with D tentatively TRBD1 (5 bases). Per germline, CDR1 MNHEY and CDR2 SVGAGI. The V gene lost 0 bases and the J gene lost 4 bases, with 13 bases spanning the gap. This CDR3 region has 15 residues. The DNA for the CDR3 is TGTGCCAGCAGTTACTCGAAGGGGTCCCCTTACGAGCAGTACTTC. The encoded protein is CASSYSKGSPYEQYF.

This clone was counted a few times. The chain uses TRBV29-1 and TRBJ2-7, with D possibly being TRBD1 (6 bases). Per germline, CDR1 SQVTM and CDR2 ANQGSEA. The CDR3 loop spans 12 amino acids. Trimming took 7 bases from V and 1 from J, leaving 11 bases between them. The CDR3 nucleotides are TGCAGCGCCCAGGACAGATCCTACGAGCAGTACTTC. Translation gives CSAQDRSYEQYF.

V is TRBV30 and J is TRBJ2-1, with TRBD1 matching over 7 bases. The CDR3 is 15 residues long. Trimming removed 5 bases from V and 0 bases from J; junction bases left unmatched: 7. Germline CDR1 and CDR2: GTSNPN and SVGIG (reference sequence). The CDR3 sequence: CAWHRGMSSYNEQFF. The CDR3 DNA reads as TGTGCCTGGCACAGGGGCATGAGCTCCTACAATGAGCAGTTCTTC.

This chain's CDR3 is CSVEGGQGRYEQYF. CDR3 bases: TGCAGCGTTGAAGGCGGACAGGGGCGCTACGAGCAGTACTTC. The rearrangement links TRBV29-1 to TRBJ2-7; 9 nucleotides match TRBD1. V shed 1 base, J shed 3 bases, and the junction held 4 bases outside the gene matches. The CDR3 is 14 residues long. Germline loops: CDR1 SQVTM, CDR2 ANQGSEA.

This clone was observed a few times. The chain uses TRBV29-1 and TRBJ1-1, with a tentative D call TRBD1 (5 bases). Germline lookup yields CDR1 SQVTM and CDR2 ANQGSEA. The CDR3 consists of 12 residues. Trimming shortened V by 7 bases and J by 4 bases, and 13 bases separated the two germline ends. CDR3 sequence reads: CSARGVGTEAFF. The CDR3 region has the DNA TGCAGCGCGCGGGGGGTGGGCACTGAAGCTTTCTTT.

This clone was found a few times. The chain employs TRBV2 and TRBJ1-2; D gene unclear. CDR3 length equals 12 residues. Trimming removed 6 bases at V and 6 bases at J, with 11 bases between. The germline gives CDR1 SNHLY, CDR2 FYNNEI. Here the CDR3 DNA reads TGTGCCAGCAGAGACGACCGGGATGGCTACACCTTC. It translates to CASRDDRDGYTF. The complete variable domain, with remaining parts taken from reference TRBV2 and TRBJ1-2, reads EPEVTQTPSHQVTQMGQEVILRCVPISNHLYFYWYRQILGQKVEFLVSFYNNEISEKSEIFDDQFSVERPDGSNFTLKIRSTKLEDSAMYFCASRDDRDGYTFGSGTRLTVV.

A few counts support this clone. This sequence joins TRBV9 and TRBJ1-2; TRBD1 aligns across 7 bases. The J segment lost 5 bases and the V segment lost 4 bases, leaving 11 bases of the junction unmatched. Germline CDR1 SGDLS, CDR2 YYNGEE. This CDR3 has 15 residues. The chain's CDR3 is CASSPNRQGQYGYTF. The CDR3 DNA sequence: TGTGCCAGCAGCCCCAATAGACAGGGACAATATGGCTACACCTTC.

This clone was detected a few times. CDR3: CASSSQESYEQYF. CDR3 in DNA: TGTGCCAGCTCCTCTCAAGAGTCCTACGAGCAGTACTTC. The chain employs TRBV18 and TRBJ2-7, with D hard to call. The V and J ends lost 6 bases and 1 base respectively, with 10 bases between them. The CDR3 spans 13 residues. Germline V CDR1 and CDR2: KGHSH, LQKENI.

This clone was observed a handful of times. The J gene is TRBJ2-5, the V gene TRBV25-1, with D uncertain. The V gene lost 7 bases and the J gene lost 2 bases, with 14 bases spanning the gap. Looked up from germline, CDR1 is MGHDK and CDR2 is SYGVNS. The CDR3 spans 14 residues. Written as DNA, the CDR3 is TGTGCCAGCACATCCGTGAGAGATCAAGAGACCCAGTACTTC. It translates to CASTSVRDQETQYF.

A few counts support this clone. The chain carries TRBV6-5 and TRBJ2-3; TRBD1 might be the D (5 bases). Between the trimmed V and J ends, which lost 4 bases and 5 bases, there was a span of 10 bases. Germline assignment: CDR1 MNHEY and CDR2 SVGAGI. The CDR3 extends over 13 amino acids. The CDR3 protein is CASSSARGDTQYF. CDR3 coding DNA: TGTGCCAGCAGTTCCGCTAGGGGAGATACGCAGTATTTT.

This clone has just a few counts. The chain is built from TRBV5-6 and TRBJ1-2; 9 bases agree with TRBD1. CDR3 length equals 14 residues. V gave up 3 bases and J gave up 2 bases; unmatched junction bases: 2. The germline V gene has CDR1 SGHDT and CDR2 YYEEEE. CDR3 loop: CASSYRGQNYGYTF. CDR3 DNA: TGTGCCAGCAGCTACAGGGGGCAGAACTATGGCTACACCTTC.

In this sample, this clone turned up a few times. The chain carries TRBV4-1 and TRBJ2-5; D call uncertain. Trimming left V 0 bases short and J 2 bases short, with 7 bases between. The CDR3 runs 14 residues. The germline CDR1 and CDR2 sequences are MGHRA and YSYEKL. In DNA form, the CDR3 reads TGCGCCAGCAGCCAAGAGGGCCATCAAGAGACCCAGTACTTC. Protein product: CASSQEGHQETQYF.

The gene calls are TRBV7-2 and TRBJ2-1; 7 positions match TRBD2. V was pared by 1 base and J by 3 bases, with 6 bases of the junction left unmatched. Per the germline V gene, CDR1 is SGHTA and CDR2 is FQGNSA. This CDR3 comprises 16 residues. The CDR3 DNA reads as TGTGCCAGCAGCTTAGTCTCGGGAGGAATCTACAATGAGCAGTTCTTC. Residues: CASSLVSGGIYNEQFF.

The rearrangement links TRBV9 to TRBJ1-2; TRBD1 agrees at 9 bases. Losses at the gene ends were 3 bases for V and 8 bases for J; bases not matched to a gene: 11. This CDR3 spans 15 amino acids. In germline, CDR1 is SGDLS, CDR2 YYNGEE. The chain's CDR3 is CASSAGTGPSGGYTF. The DNA for the CDR3 is TGTGCCAGCAGCGCCGGGACAGGGCCTTCCGGGGGCTACACCTTC. Together with reference TRBV9 and TRBJ1-2, the CDR3 gives the full variable domain: DSGVTQTPKHLITATGQRVTLRCSPRSGDLSVYWYQQSLDQGLQFLIQYYNGEERAKGNILERFSAQQFPDLHSELNLSSLELGDSALYFCASSAGTGPSGGYTFGSGTRLTVV.

The genes are TRBV10-3 and TRBJ1-1; no clear D gene. V lost 0 bases, J lost 3 bases, and 8 bases lay in between. Per the germline V gene, CDR1 is ENHRY and CDR2 is SYGVKD. The CDR3 spans 14 residues. CDR3 coding DNA: TGTGCCATCAGTGAGTCGCCCGGGGACACTGAAGCTTTCTTT. Residues: CAISESPGDTEAFF.

This clone came up a few times. The rearrangement links TRBV2 to TRBJ1-6; D is possibly TRBD1 (5 bases). Germline-derived CDR1 and CDR2 are SNHLY and FYNNEI. Trimming removed 1 base at V and 4 bases at J, with 8 bases between. CDR3 length equals 15 residues. CDR3 sequence: CASSEGGGYNSPLHF. The CDR3 nucleotides are TGTGCCAGCAGTGAAGGGGGGGGGTATAATTCACCCCTCCACTTT.